Here is one TCR beta chain with its context. The data stem from a study of radiotherapy plus CTLA-4 blockade in lung cancer. Sequencing was performed with immunoSEQ multiplex PCR; in TCRdb, only in-frame clones are kept and a portion is missing. The sample includes under 25,000 clones, about three quarters of them seen just once. The CDR3 sequence is 13 residues long. Trimming cost V 4 bases and J 3 bases; bases outside gene matches: 6. Germline-derived CDR1 and CDR2 are SQVTM and ANQGSEA. The chain uses TRBV29-1 and TRBJ2-7, with 7 bases lining up with TRBD1. The sample in question was peripheral blood, obtained from a patient treated with radiotherapy plus ipilimumab. The source of this sequence is a human donor with non-small cell lung cancer who had stable disease on radiotherapy plus ipilimumab. Here the CDR3 DNA reads TGCAGCGTTGTCCGGGACAGTTACTACGAGCAGTACTTC. As protein: CSVVRDSYYEQYF.